These 26 T cell receptor beta chains share one sample of origin, sequenced in a study of shared clonotypes between healthy human individuals. Sequenced by immunoSEQ multiplex PCR; TCRdb stores in-frame clones only, minus some. The sample lists about 960,000 clones; roughly 72% were seen once. The material sequenced was memory CD4+ T cells sorted from blood. Subset in this sample: CD45RA-negative fraction. These receptors all stem from a man in his late teens or twenties in good health.

A word on this clone: The sample carries other DNA sequences with the same CDR3. The rearrangement links TRBV10-3 to TRBJ2-1, with D possibly being TRBD2 (6 bases). V lost 0 bases and J 3 bases, leaving 9 bases between the germline ends. CDR3 length: 15 residues. Germline assignment: CDR1 ENHRY and CDR2 SYGVKD. The CDR3 spells CAISESGGVYNEQFF. The CDR3 DNA follows: TGTGCCATCAGTGAGTCTGGCGGGGTCTACAATGAGCAGTTCTTC.

With respect to this clone: In the same sample, other DNA sequences code for this CDR3. Here the CDR3 DNA reads TGTGCCAGCAGCTTAGCCAGGGACACTGAAGCTTTCTTT. Translation: CASSLARDTEAFF. The chain carries TRBV11-2 and TRBJ1-1, with D possibly matching TRBD1 (5 bases). Trimming stripped 1 base from V and 3 bases from J, with 6 bases between. Germline V gene data show CDR1 as SGHAT and CDR2 as FQNNGV. The CDR3 is 13 amino acids.

The chain uses TRBV10-3 and TRBJ1-2, with D perhaps matching TRBD1 (6 bases). The CDR3 has 13 amino acids. Germline lookup yields CDR1 ENHRY and CDR2 SYGVKD. The ends were cut back, 7 bases at V and 6 bases at J, with 15 bases in the middle. Written as DNA, the CDR3 is TGTGCCATCACAAACGCGGGGGGCGATGGCTACACCTTC. It specifies CAITNAGGDGYTF.

As regards this clone: This sample includes further DNA sequences coding for the same CDR3. V usage is TRBV20-1 and J usage is TRBJ1-3; D is unclear. The CDR3 runs to 11 residues. V dropped 3 bases and J dropped 3 bases, with 3 bases sitting between them. The V gene's germline CDR1 is DFQATT and CDR2 SNEGSKA (reference sequence). CDR3 coding DNA: TGCAGTGCTAGGGGTGGAAACACCATATATTTT. It specifies CSARGGNTIYF.

This clone was counted only a few times. This chain connects TRBV19 to TRBJ2-3, with D perhaps assigned TRBD1 or TRBD2 (5 bases each). This CDR3 spans 16 amino acids. Germline V gene sequence: CDR1 LNHDA, CDR2 SQIVND (reference sequence). V was shortened by 4 bases and J by 0 bases, with 14 bases between the two germline ends. The CDR3 loop is CASSTLGPPSTDTQYF. DNA for the CDR3: TGTGCCAGTAGTACCCTGGGACCCCCTAGCACAGATACGCAGTATTTT.

The chain links TRBV19 to TRBJ2-5; the D call may be TRBD1 or TRBD2 (6 bases each). Trimming shortened V by 3 bases and J by 7 bases, and 12 bases separated the two germline ends. Germline V gives CDR1 LNHDA, CDR2 SQIVND (reference sequence). This CDR3 has 13 residues. The CDR3 spells CASSITGRSTQYF. The CDR3 DNA is TGTGCCAGTAGTATCACAGGGAGGTCGACCCAGTACTTC.

The chain has TRBV19 and TRBJ1-1, with D tentatively TRBD1 (5 bases). V lost 4 bases and J lost 0, with 9 bases in between. CDR1 is LNHDA, CDR2 SQIVND, per germline (reference sequence). The CDR3 is 14 amino acids. The CDR3, as DNA: TGTGCCAGTAGTAGTCGACAGTTGAACACTGAAGCTTTCTTT. This encodes CASSSRQLNTEAFF.

The CDR3 protein is CASSQATSGLYNEQFF. CDR3 bases: TGCGCCAGCAGCCAAGCTACTAGCGGGCTTTACAATGAGCAGTTCTTC. This chain connects TRBV4-3 to TRBJ2-1; TRBD2 agrees at 9 bases. With V trimmed by 1 base and J by 4 bases, 5 bases remained unmatched. The CDR3 is 16 residues long. The germline CDR1 and CDR2 sequences are LGHNA and YSLEER.

This clone came up once. The chain employs TRBV11-2 and TRBJ1-1; tentatively, D is TRBD1 (5 bases). Germline V gives CDR1 SGHAT, CDR2 FQNNGV. There are 15 residues in the CDR3. Deletions cut 5 bases from V and 1 base from J, with 14 bases between. The DNA of the CDR3 is TGTGCCAGCAGCCCCCCCGGGGCGGCGAACACTGAAGCTTTCTTT. Its translation is CASSPPGAANTEAFF.

About this clone: Other nucleotide sequences from this sample produce the same CDR3. V and J are TRBV2 and TRBJ2-6; D call uncertain. This CDR3 comprises 14 residues. V was pared by 3 bases and J by 1 base, with 4 bases between. Germline CDR1 reads SNHLY; CDR2 reads FYNNEI. CDR3 nucleotides: TGTGCCAGCAGTGACCGATCTGGGGCCAACGTCCTGACTTTC. The encoded protein is CASSDRSGANVLTF. Looking up the rest from reference TRBV2 and TRBJ2-6 gives the full variable domain: EPEVTQTPSHQVTQMGQEVILRCVPISNHLYFYWYRQILGQKVEFLVSFYNNEISEKSEIFDDQFSVERPDGSNFTLKIRSTKLEDSAMYFCASSDRSGANVLTFGAGSRLTVL.

V is TRBV10-2 and J is TRBJ2-7; the D gene is possibly TRBD1 (6 bases). Germline lookup yields CDR1 WSHSY and CDR2 SAAADI. The CDR3 totals 13 residues. The germline V and J ends were trimmed by 5 bases and 2 bases, with 10 bases remaining between them. CDR3 bases: TGCGCCAGCAGTTGGACAGTTGCCTACGAGCAGTACTTC. It translates to CASSWTVAYEQYF.

This sequence joins TRBV18 and TRBJ1-1; D is possibly TRBD1 (6 bases). The CDR3 extends over 14 amino acids. The V and J ends lost 2 bases and 3 bases respectively, with 10 bases between them. Per the germline V gene, CDR1 is KGHSH and CDR2 is LQKENI. The CDR3, as DNA: TGTGCCAGCTCACCATCTACAGGGTACACTGAAGCTTTCTTT. Translation gives CASSPSTGYTEAFF.

The gene calls are TRBV4-1 and TRBJ1-3; D uncertain. Between the trimmed V and J ends, which lost 3 bases and 0 bases, there was a span of 21 bases. Germline V gives CDR1 MGHRA, CDR2 YSYEKL. CDR3 length equals 19 residues. The CDR3 sequence is CASSHGWLGRIDSGNTIYF. The CDR3, as DNA: TGCGCCAGCAGCCATGGCTGGTTAGGGCGCATCGACTCTGGAAACACCATATATTTT.

V is TRBV6-5 and J is TRBJ1-2; the match to TRBD1 covers 8 bases. Germline V gene lookup returns CDR1 MNHEY and CDR2 SVGAGI. The V gene end was trimmed by 4 bases and the J gene end by 10 bases; junction bases not matched to a gene: 5. This CDR3 comprises 12 residues. DNA of the CDR3: TGTGCCAGCAGTTCCTGGACAGGGACCTACACCTTC. Its protein product is CASSSWTGTYTF.

The V call is TRBV30, the J call TRBJ1-4; D is unresolved. The CDR3 covers 16 residues. The V gene lost 1 base and the J gene lost 7 bases, with 19 bases spanning the gap. Germline values: CDR1 GTSNPN, CDR2 SVGIG (reference sequence). CDR3 in amino acids: CAWSDLPRSIGEKLFF. The CDR3 nucleotides are TGTGCCTGGAGTGATCTACCCCGTTCGATCGGTGAAAAACTGTTTTTT.

This clone appeared once. The chain couples TRBV30 to TRBJ2-7; D unresolved. The V gene's germline CDR1 is GTSNPN and CDR2 SVGIG (reference sequence). Trimming cost V 0 bases and J 1 base, with 13 bases left between them. The CDR3 extends over 15 amino acids. The CDR3 DNA follows: TGTGCCTGGAGTGTTAAACATCTTCATTCCTACGAGCAGTACTTC. Encoded protein: CAWSVKHLHSYEQYF.

The rearrangement links TRBV6-1 to TRBJ2-7; D unresolved. CDR3 length: 12 amino acids. Germline V gene data show CDR1 as MNHNS and CDR2 as SASEGT. V was clipped by 6 bases and J by 2 bases, with 8 bases between them. The CDR3: CASSPVTYEQYF. In nucleotides, the CDR3 is TGTGCCAGCAGCCCCGTAACCTACGAGCAGTACTTC.

The rearrangement uses TRBV18 and TRBJ2-7, with 8 bases matching TRBD2. This CDR3 comprises 15 residues. CDR1 is KGHSH and CDR2 is LQKENI in the germline V gene. V lost 0 bases to trimming and J lost 2 bases; unmatched junction nucleotides: 3. CDR3 nucleotide sequence: TGTGCCAGCTCACCACCTACTAGCGGCCCCTACGAGCAGTACTTC. Translation gives CASSPPTSGPYEQYF.

This clone showed up just once. The chain employs TRBV28 and TRBJ1-4; TRBD1 matches at 9 bases. The V gene's germline CDR1 is MDHEN and CDR2 SYDVKM. V was clipped by 6 bases and J by 5 bases; unmatched bases: 7. The CDR3 runs 15 residues. The CDR3, as DNA: TGTGCCAGCAGCCTCACTGGGACAGGGAATGAAAAACTGTTTTTT. Amino acid sequence: CASSLTGTGNEKLFF.

This chain connects TRBV7-2 to TRBJ1-3; D perhaps matches TRBD1 (5 bases). Germline CDR1 is SGHTA and CDR2 is FQGNSA. With 2 bases removed from V and 0 bases from J, the gap between germline ends came to 8 bases. CDR3 size: 15 residues. The CDR3 DNA is TGTGCCAGCAGCTTACAGGGAACCTCTGGAAACACCATATATTTT. Its translation is CASSLQGTSGNTIYF. Full variable domain (outside the CDR3, taken from reference TRBV7-2 and TRBJ1-3): GAGVSQSPSNKVTEKGKDVELRCDPISGHTALYWYRQSLGQGLEFLIYFQGNSAPDKSGLPSDRFSAERTGGSVSTLTIQRTQQEDSAVYLCASSLQGTSGNTIYFGEGSWLTVV.

V gene TRBV5-1 combines with J gene TRBJ1-6; D gene uncertain. Germline CDR1 SGHRS, CDR2 YFSETQ. The CDR3 is made up of 14 amino acids. Trimming removed 0 bases at V and 8 bases at J, with 9 bases between. CDR3 sequence: CASSLGQTYSPLHF. The CDR3 nucleotides read TGCGCCAGCAGCTTGGGGCAGACTTATTCACCCCTCCACTTT. Looking up the rest from reference TRBV5-1 and TRBJ1-6 gives the full variable domain: KAGVTQTPRYLIKTRGQQVTLSCSPISGHRSVSWYQQTPGQGLQFLFEYFSETQRNKGNFPGRFSGRQFSNSRSEMNVSTLELGDSALYLCASSLGQTYSPLHFGNGTRLTVT.

In this sample, this clone turned up many times. The chain is built from TRBV27 and TRBJ2-7; possible D gene TRBD1, 6 bases. In germline, CDR1 is MNHEY, CDR2 SMNVEV (reference sequence). This CDR3 has 17 amino acids. The V and J ends lost 3 bases and 2 bases respectively, with 20 bases between them. CDR3 DNA sequence: TGTGCCAGCAGTTTGTCTTCAACAGGGATCTGGGCCTACGAGCAGTACTTC. Translation: CASSLSSTGIWAYEQYF.

The J gene is TRBJ1-1, the V gene TRBV7-8; D not resolved. V lost 1 base, J lost 1 base, and 7 bases lay in between. The CDR3 runs 14 residues. Germline assignment: CDR1 SGHVS and CDR2 FQNEAQ. The CDR3: CASSLGHSNTEAFF. The CDR3 coding sequence is TGTGCCAGCAGCTTAGGACATTCGAACACTGAAGCTTTCTTT.

CDR3 nucleotides: TGTGCCAGCAGCTACGGGGACAGGGGGGCAACCTATGGCTACACCTTC. It specifies CASSYGDRGATYGYTF. This rearrangement joins TRBV5-8 to TRBJ1-2, with 11 bases matching TRBD1. Germline V gene lookup returns CDR1 SGHTS and CDR2 YDEGEE. CDR3 size: 16 residues. The J segment lost 4 bases and the V segment lost 3 bases, leaving 8 bases of the junction unmatched.

The V gene is TRBV21-1, the J gene TRBJ1-6. TRBV21-1 is a known pseudogene. This CDR3 is built from 8 residues. CDR3 sequence: CAVAPLHF. The CDR3 nucleotides read TGTGCTGTGGCACCCCTCCACTTT.

The rearrangement links TRBV7-6 to TRBJ1-1, with D maybe TRBD1 (5 bases). Germline V gene data show CDR1 as SGHVS and CDR2 as FNYEAQ. V was shortened by 2 bases and J by 6 bases, with 19 bases between the two germline ends. This CDR3 spans 16 amino acids. The CDR3 DNA follows: TGTGCCAGCAGCTTAAGTGCAGGGCTCCCGTCCGCTGAAGCTTTCTTT. It is translated as CASSLSAGLPSAEAFF.